This T cell receptor beta chain was found in a study of shared clonotypes between healthy human individuals. The data were produced by immunoSEQ multiplex PCR, yet TCRdb's version contains in-frame clones alone and is incomplete. Here the sample spans about 1.1 million clones, roughly 80% being singletons. The CDR3 is 17 residues long. Germline V gives CDR1 MNHEY, CDR2 SMNVEV (reference sequence). V dropped 4 bases and J dropped 6 bases, with 21 bases sitting between them. The source material was memory CD4+ T cells from PBMCs. Subset: CD45RA-negative fraction. The V gene is TRBV27, the J gene TRBJ2-2; either TRBD1 or TRBD2 may fit D (6 bases each). This sequence was found in a man aged 18-30 years in good health. Some clones in this sample may be carry-over from other donors' samples. The CDR3 nucleotides read TGTGCCAGCAGTTCTCCCGGGGGCGCGGAGTCCGCCGGGGAGCTGTTTTTT. It specifies CASSSPGGAESAGELFF.